The 18 T cell receptor beta chains below come from one sample, sequenced in a study of breast tumors, draining lymph nodes, adjacent tissues. MiXCR was run by TCRdb on the multiplex PCR reads, yielding one entry per CDR3 protein. The sample carries more than 85,000 distinct CDR3 sequences, 21% recorded once. Samples came from axillary lymph nodes draining the breast cancer. Specimen: axillary lymph node tissue. The source of these receptors is a female donor with breast cancer. Some clones in this sample may be carry-over from other donors' samples.

This clonotype appeared many times. This chain uses TRBV11-2 with TRBJ2-5, with 8 bases aligning to TRBD1. The CDR3 totals 14 residues. Trimming took 6 bases from V and 7 from J; bases not matched to a gene: 10. Germline lookup yields CDR1 SGHAT and CDR2 FQNNGV. The CDR3 nucleotides are TGTGCCAGCAGGTCAGACAGGGGCCTAGTGACCCAGTACTTC. Its protein product is CASRSDRGLVTQYF.

This clonotype was seen many times. The chain recombines TRBV19 with TRBJ1-6, with 8 bases that match TRBD1. The CDR3 runs 15 residues. J lost 8 bases, V lost 5 bases, and 8 bases had no gene match. Germline V gene sequence: CDR1 LNHDA, CDR2 SQIVND (reference sequence). The CDR3 nucleotides are TGTGCCAGTAGTTTGGGACAGGCGATGGATTCACCCCTCCACTTT. It codes for CASSLGQAMDSPLHF. Full variable domain (outside the CDR3, taken from reference TRBV19 and TRBJ1-6): DGGITQSPKYLFRKEGQNVTLSCEQNLNHDAMYWYRQDPGQGLRLIYYSQIVNDFQKGDIAEGYSVSREKKESFPLTVTSAQKNPTAFYLCASSLGQAMDSPLHFGNGTRLTVT.

This clonotype was found many times. This chain uses TRBV5-1 with TRBJ1-2, with D perhaps TRBD1 (5 bases). Germline loops: CDR1 SGHRS, CDR2 YFSETQ. V lost 0 bases to trimming and J lost 3 bases, with 12 bases between them. The CDR3 has 15 residues. DNA of the CDR3: TGCGCCAGCAGCTTGGTAGGGGAAGGAGACTATGGCTACACCTTC. Its protein product is CASSLVGEGDYGYTF.

V usage is TRBV13 and J usage is TRBJ2-5; 15 bases are a match to TRBD2. V lost 4 bases, J lost 5 bases, and 8 bases stayed unmatched. CDR1 is PRHDT and CDR2 is FYEKMQ in the germline V gene (reference sequence). CDR3 length: 17 amino acids. Written as DNA, the CDR3 is TGTGCCAGCAGCTCCCGGACTAGCGGGGGGGCCCGGGAGACCCAGTACTTC. This gives the protein CASSSRTSGGARETQYF. The full variable domain, its missing parts supplied by reference TRBV13 and TRBJ2-5, is AAGVIQSPRHLIKEKRETATLKCYPIPRHDTVYWYQQGPGQDPQFLISFYEKMQSDKGSIPDRFSAQQFSDYHSELNMSSLELGDSALYFCASSSRTSGGARETQYFGPGTRLLVL.

This clonotype was seen at least ten times. This chain's CDR3 is CATYGGHHSYGYTF. Here the CDR3 DNA reads TGTGCCACTTATGGGGGACACCATTCTTATGGCTACACCTTC. The chain couples TRBV7-9 to TRBJ1-2; the D gene is possibly TRBD1 (6 bases). The CDR3 is made up of 14 amino acids. Germline V lookup: CDR1 SEHNR, CDR2 FQNEAQ (reference sequence). Trimming shortened V by 10 bases and J by 5 bases, and 20 bases separated the two germline ends. Combining the CDR3 with reference TRBV7-9 and TRBJ1-2 gives the whole variable domain DTGVSQNPRHKITKRGQNVTFRCDPISEHNRLYWYRQTLGQGPEFLTYFQNEAQLEKSRLLSDRFSAERPKGSFSTLEIQRTEQGDSAMYLCATYGGHHSYGYTFGSGTRLTVV.

This clonotype was detected many times. The chain recombines TRBV5-1 with TRBJ2-7; TRBD1 matches at 9 bases. The CDR3 covers 15 residues. Per the germline V gene, CDR1 is SGHRS and CDR2 is YFSETQ. The junction had 2 bases not matched to a gene; V was cut back by 0 bases and J by 1 base. The CDR3, as DNA: TGCGCCAGCAGCTTGGCCGGACAGGGGTCCTACGAGCAGTACTTC. As protein: CASSLAGQGSYEQYF.

This clonotype was found many times. V and J are TRBV24-1 and TRBJ1-6; 7 nucleotides agree with TRBD1. CDR1 and CDR2 from the germline V gene are KGHDR and SFDVKD. The CDR3 extends over 15 amino acids. V was clipped by 0 bases and J by 9 bases; unmatched bases: 4. CDR3 sequence reads: CATSDLAGQSSPLHF. In nucleotides, the CDR3 is TGTGCCACCAGTGATTTGGCGGGACAGAGTTCACCCCTCCACTTT.

This clonotype was counted at least ten times. The chain uses TRBV5-4 and TRBJ2-7; perhaps TRBD2 as D (7 bases). The V end lost 3 bases, the J end lost 6 bases, and 19 bases lay between the germline ends. The CDR3 totals 15 residues. CDR1 is SGHNT, CDR2 YYREEE, per germline (reference sequence). The CDR3 coding sequence is TGTGCCAGCAGCTGGGGGGGACCGGGGGCTGGCGAGCAGTACTTC. The encoded protein is CASSWGGPGAGEQYF.

Many counts were recorded for this clonotype. The gene calls are TRBV27 and TRBJ2-3, with TRBD1 identical over 12 bases. CDR3 length equals 16 residues. Germline loops: CDR1 MNHEY, CDR2 SMNVEV (reference sequence). The J segment lost 4 bases and the V segment lost 6 bases, leaving 8 bases of the junction unmatched. CDR3 in DNA: TGTGCCAGCAGGACCCCCGGGACAGGGGGCGCAGATACGCAGTATTTT. It is translated as CASRTPGTGGADTQYF.

This clonotype was counted at least ten times. This chain joins TRBV5-1 and TRBJ2-5; tentative D call: TRBD2 (6 bases). Germline values: CDR1 SGHRS, CDR2 YFSETQ. The CDR3 spans 14 residues. The V gene lost 4 bases and the J gene lost 1 base, with 11 bases spanning the gap. The CDR3 coding sequence is TGCGCCAGCAGCGTTAGCGGAATCCAAGAGACCCAGTACTTC. It translates to CASSVSGIQETQYF.

The V and J genes are TRBV5-1 and TRBJ2-2; 8 bases align to TRBD2. Germline CDR1 reads SGHRS; CDR2 reads YFSETQ. J lost 7 bases, V lost 4 bases, and 12 bases had no gene match. The CDR3 totals 16 residues. CDR3 sequence: CASSPGRGSGGGELFF. DNA for the CDR3: TGCGCCAGCAGCCCGGGCCGCGGGAGCGGGGGCGGGGAGCTGTTTTTT.

Many counts were recorded for this clonotype. This chain links TRBV20-1 with TRBJ2-5; TRBD1 aligns across 9 bases. Germline lookup yields CDR1 DFQATT and CDR2 SNEGSKA (reference sequence). Trimming removed 0 bases from V and 7 bases from J; junction bases left unmatched: 9. This CDR3 is built from 15 residues. The CDR3 reads CSARDPGTGRGTQYF. In nucleotides, the CDR3 is TGCAGTGCTAGAGATCCCGGGACAGGGAGGGGGACCCAGTACTTC.

To note about this clonotype: A read error is possible here, since a much larger clone lies one base away. This chain links TRBV20-1 with TRBJ1-2; D uncertain. CDR3 length: 13 residues. The germline V gene has CDR1 DFQATT and CDR2 SNEGSKA (reference sequence). In DNA, the CDR3 is TGCAGTGCTAGCTTTGACTATAACTATGGCTACGCCTTC. Translation: CSASFDYNYGYAF.

Regarding this clonotype: A junction end diverges from the germline sequence, so it may reflect a read error. This chain joins TRBV5-6 and TRBJ2-3, with D tentatively TRBD1 (5 bases). CDR3 length: 13 amino acids. CDR1 and CDR2 from the germline V gene are SGHDT and YYEEEE. CDR3 protein: CASSTYSTGTQYF. The CDR3 bases are TGTGCCAGCAGCACCTATAGCACAGGTACGCAGTATTTT.

This clonotype was found many times. The chain links TRBV7-3 to TRBJ2-3; no definite D call. Germline assignment: CDR1 SGHTA and CDR2 FQGTGA. With 1 base removed from V and 6 bases from J, the gap between germline ends came to 11 bases. CDR3 size: 14 residues. Here the CDR3 DNA reads TGTGCCAGCAGCTTAAATGGGATTGGGGATACGCAGTATTTT. The encoded protein is CASSLNGIGDTQYF.

As concerns this clonotype: Compared with germline, one end of the junction differs, possibly owing to a read error. V is TRBV5-1 and J is TRBJ1-1; no clear D. In germline, CDR1 is SGHRS, CDR2 YFSETQ. The CDR3 spans 15 residues. CDR3: CASSTRSGMNTEALF. DNA for the CDR3: TGCGCCAGCAGCACTCGCAGTGGGATGAACACTGAAGCTCTCTTT.

At least ten counts were recorded for this clonotype. This chain joins TRBV19 and TRBJ1-3; TRBD1 matches at 11 bases. The length of the CDR3 is 17 residues. Trimming at V came to 7 bases and at J to 0 bases, leaving 8 bases not matched to a gene. Germline lookup yields CDR1 LNHDA and CDR2 SQIVND (reference sequence). CDR3 sequence: CASTYDGTGGSGNTIYF. The CDR3 nucleotides read TGTGCCAGTACTTATGACGGGACAGGGGGCTCTGGAAACACCATATATTTT.

This clonotype occurred once. A much larger clone lies a single base off, so this may be a read error. This chain uses TRBV19 with TRBJ2-1; 7 bases are shared with TRBD1. The CDR3 has 11 amino acids. The germline gives CDR1 LNHDA, CDR2 SQIVND (reference sequence). After removal of 5 bases from V and 14 bases from J, the junction contained 6 bases not matched to a gene. The chain's CDR3 is CASSRQGVEFF. CDR3 nucleotide sequence: TGTGCCAGTAGTCGACAGGGTGTGGAGTTCTTC.